The T cell receptor beta chain described here comes from a study of T-cell reconstitution after alpha-beta-depleted transplantation in children. Findings of the study overall: Several hundred expanded graft clones reportedly supplied alpha-beta T cells about two months after transplant. Some patients owed their high day-60 TCRbeta diversity to surviving recipient T cells and thymic progenitors.

Molecular barcoding with unique molecular identifiers was used for the TCRbeta library. TCRdb analysed the PCR reads with MiXCR anew, one entry per CDR3 protein. The sample has around 140,000 distinct CDR3 sequences; 8% to 10% are singletons. The CDR3 is made up of 16 amino acids. Trimming removed 1 base from V and 5 bases from J, with 17 bases in between. There are many counts of this clonotype. The antigen is undetermined. The source was PBMCs, mostly from graft donor cells, collected 180 days after TCRalphabeta/CD19-depleted stem cell transplant. This TCR was sampled from a female patient between 2 and 15 years old who had a stem cell transplant for congenital amegakaryocytic thrombocytopenia, so the T cells may come from the graft donor. The chain links TRBV12-3 or TRBV12-4 to TRBJ2-5, with D possibly TRBD1 on 6 matching bases. Written as DNA, the CDR3 is TGTGCCAGCAGTTTAGGAGATGTATTACAGGGTGAGACCCAGTACTTC. This translates into CASSLGDVLQGETQYF.